The T cell receptor (beta chain) described here comes from a study of T cells in Graves' hyperthyroidism and ophthalmopathy. This clonotype was picked up many times. The antigen remains unidentified. Findings and limits, study-wide: Among thyroid clonotypes expanded above 0.001, most also appeared in blood. A 13 V-J signature model discriminated ophthalmopathy versus stable hyperthyroidism.

TCR beta CDR3 sequences were amplified from RNA transcripts. TCR CDR3 underwent first-round RT-PCR with the HTBI primer set. TCRdb recomputed calls from the multiplex PCR reads with MiXCR, one row per CDR3 protein. This sample has about 59,000 distinct CDR3 sequences, with approximately 50% found just once. The PBMCs were sourced from fresh peripheral blood (about 10 ml). Sequenced: blood. The TCR comes from a woman aged 55-75 years with Graves' ophthalmopathy.

CDR3 nucleotides: TGTGCCACCAGCAACCCAGCGGAGAACACCGGGGAGCTGTTTTTT. This translates into CATSNPAENTGELFF. The chain links TRBV15 to TRBJ2-2, with D possibly TRBD2 on 5 matching bases. Trimming took 4 bases from V and 1 from J, leaving 10 bases between them. CDR3 length: 15 amino acids. Germline V CDR1 and CDR2: LNHNV, YYDKDF (reference sequence).